Detailed here is one T cell receptor (beta chain). The junction differs from germline at one of its ends, possibly a read error. The data derive from a study of regulatory T cells in long-lasting Graves disease. Study in general: For under 3 months, newly diagnosed Graves' patients had been taking antithyroid drugs.

Time point described: newly diagnosed GD, antithyroid drugs for less than 3 months. Following extraction of RNA from PBMCs, that RNA was used to make the TCR library. Building of the TCR beta libraries involved iRepertoire HTBI primers and Arm-PCR of CDR3 regions. Per the original data handling: Sequenced samples collectively carried 55 to 80 TRBV and some 15 TRBJ segments. TCRdb redid the calling of the multiplex PCR reads with MiXCR, one entry per CDR3 protein. The V and J calls come from TCRdb's annotation, not from the publication. The table shows roughly 610,000 distinct CDR3 sequences, with about 16% occurring only once. A further study also used this sample, focusing on T cells in Graves' hyperthyroidism and ophthalmopathy.

This receptor was identified in a young man with Graves disease. The sequencing here drew on peripheral blood mononuclear cells (PBMCs), taken at new diagnosis, from a patient treated with antithyroid drugs.

This chain's CDR3 is CGSSPGQGNQPQHF. The CDR3 nucleotides read TGTGGCAGCAGTCCGGGACAGGGCAATCAGCCCCAGCATTTT. The chain carries TRBV12-3 or TRBV12-4 and TRBJ1-5; 8 bases fit TRBD1. The CDR3 runs to 14 residues.